This T cell receptor (beta chain) was sequenced during a study of cytomegalovirus exposure and HLA in healthy donors. Study-wide points: In a later analysis, V- and J-gene trimming of beta chains associated with a DCLRE1C missense variant, replicated independently.

This clone was detected once. What it recognizes is unknown. Unmatched junction bases numbered 9, after V lost 4 bases and J lost 2 bases. Germline CDR1 is MDHEN and CDR2 is SYDVKM. There are 16 residues in the CDR3. PCR involved 60 Vbeta and 13 Jbeta primers. Only in-frame clones appear in the TCRdb table, and some are missing; sequencing was by immunoSEQ multiplex PCR. The table has 130,000 to 150,000 clones, about 80% seen once; the top ten hold roughly 9.7%. V usage is TRBV28 and J usage is TRBJ2-3; 7 nucleotides agree with TRBD2. The sequence was collected from an older woman in good health and CMV-seropositive. The sequenced sample was PBMCs. The CDR3 sequence is CASSYRGVGFTDTQYF. Written as DNA, the CDR3 is TGTGCCAGCAGTTACCGGGGGGTGGGATTCACAGATACGCAGTATTTT.